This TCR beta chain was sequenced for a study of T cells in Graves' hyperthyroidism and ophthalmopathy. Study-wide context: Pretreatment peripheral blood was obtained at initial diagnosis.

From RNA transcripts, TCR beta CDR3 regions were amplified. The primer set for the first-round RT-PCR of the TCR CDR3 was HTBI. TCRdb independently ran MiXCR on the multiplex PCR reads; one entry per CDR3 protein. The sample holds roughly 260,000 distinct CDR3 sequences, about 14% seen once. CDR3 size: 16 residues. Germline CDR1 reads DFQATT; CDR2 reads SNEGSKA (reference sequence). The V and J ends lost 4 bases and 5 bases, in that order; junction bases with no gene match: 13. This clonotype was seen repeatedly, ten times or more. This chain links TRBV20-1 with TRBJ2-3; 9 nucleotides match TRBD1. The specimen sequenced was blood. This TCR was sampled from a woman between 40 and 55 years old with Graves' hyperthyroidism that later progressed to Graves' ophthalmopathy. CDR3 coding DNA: TGCAGTGCTATTTCCTCCGGGACAGGGCGAAGAGATACGCAGTATTTT. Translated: CSAISSGTGRRDTQYF.